This passage covers 24 T cell receptor beta chains from one sample sequenced in a study of radiotherapy plus CTLA-4 blockade in lung cancer. TCRdb keeps only in-frame clones here, not all; method: immunoSEQ multiplex PCR. The sample shows about 76,000 clones, approximately 80% of them seen only once. The material sequenced was peripheral blood, taken from a patient treated with radiotherapy plus ipilimumab. The receptors stem from a human donor with non-small cell lung cancer who had stable disease on radiotherapy plus ipilimumab.

This chain joins TRBV2 and TRBJ1-2, with TRBD1 matching over 8 bases. In germline, CDR1 is SNHLY, CDR2 FYNNEI. The junction had 14 bases not matched to a gene; V was cut back by 11 bases and J by 6 bases. The CDR3 is 14 amino acids. The CDR3 protein is CACQTGAHSNGYTF. Written as DNA, the CDR3 is TGTGCCTGCCAGACAGGGGCACACTCAAATGGCTACACCTTC.

The gene calls are TRBV6-5 and TRBJ1-1; perhaps TRBD1 as D (5 bases). The V end lost 5 bases, the J end lost 1 base, and 11 bases lay between the germline ends. From germline, CDR1 is MNHEY and CDR2 SVGAGI. This CDR3 region has 14 residues. The CDR3 DNA sequence: TGTGCCAGCAGTGGTGAAGGGGCGAACACTGAAGCTTTCTTT. Its protein product is CASSGEGANTEAFF.

The genes are TRBV15 and TRBJ1-1, with unresolved D. The CDR3 runs 12 residues. V gave up 3 bases and J gave up 6 bases, with 8 bases separating them. Germline loops: CDR1 LNHNV, CDR2 YYDKDF (reference sequence). CDR3: CATSRGRSEAFF. DNA of the CDR3: TGTGCCACCAGCAGGGGGAGGTCTGAAGCTTTCTTT.

The rearrangement uses TRBV5-1 and TRBJ2-7, with a possible D match to TRBD2 (7 bases). Germline loops: CDR1 SGHRS, CDR2 YFSETQ. The CDR3 sequence is 14 residues long. Trimming took 2 bases from V and 6 from J, leaving 15 bases between them. The CDR3 reads CASSLGTGGREQYF. The CDR3 DNA follows: TGCGCCAGCAGCTTAGGGACGGGGGGCCGCGAGCAGTACTTC.

This chain links TRBV18 with TRBJ1-4; D is unclear. The V end lost 2 bases, the J end lost 8 bases, and 9 bases lay between the germline ends. This CDR3 has 13 residues. CDR1 is KGHSH, CDR2 LQKENI, per germline. This chain's CDR3 is CASSPLSREKLFF. The CDR3, as DNA: TGTGCCAGCTCACCATTATCGAGGGAAAAACTGTTTTTT.

The V gene is TRBV28, the J gene TRBJ1-1, with no clear D. V was clipped by 8 bases and J by 2 bases, with 27 bases between them. Per germline, CDR1 MDHEN and CDR2 SYDVKM. The CDR3 has 18 amino acids. Here the CDR3 reads CASPSTNPGSARNTEAFF. The CDR3 DNA follows: TGTGCCAGCCCTTCCACAAACCCAGGTTCAGCCCGAAACACTGAAGCTTTCTTT.

The rearrangement links TRBV28 to TRBJ2-7; 8 nucleotides match TRBD1. This CDR3 has 14 amino acids. The ends lost 6 bases at V and 2 bases at J; junction bases unmatched: 6. Germline V gene lookup returns CDR1 MDHEN and CDR2 SYDVKM. CDR3 sequence: CASRPQGGPYEQYF. Here the CDR3 DNA reads TGTGCCAGCAGACCACAGGGGGGTCCCTACGAGCAGTACTTC.

The chain is built from TRBV5-1 and TRBJ2-7, with TRBD1 matching over 7 bases. This CDR3 contains 14 residues. The germline V gene encodes CDR1 SGHRS and CDR2 YFSETQ. J lost 5 bases, V lost 6 bases, and 11 bases had no gene match. DNA for the CDR3: TGCGCCAGCACGACAGGGCCACCGAGGAACGAGCAGTACTTC. Residues: CASTTGPPRNEQYF.

V is TRBV28 and J is TRBJ2-1; 8 bases line up with TRBD1. The length of the CDR3 is 14 residues. Germline V lookup: CDR1 MDHEN, CDR2 SYDVKM. Trimming at V came to 1 base and at J to 7 bases, leaving 3 bases not matched to a gene. Here the CDR3 reads CASSLSRGQNEQFF. The CDR3 bases are TGTGCCAGCAGTTTATCCAGGGGGCAAAATGAGCAGTTCTTC.

The chain employs TRBV25-1 and TRBJ2-1, with TRBD2 as a possible D gene (5 bases). With 3 bases removed from V and 3 bases from J, the gap between germline ends came to 6 bases. There are 13 residues in the CDR3. Germline V gives CDR1 MGHDK, CDR2 SYGVNS. For the CDR3, the DNA is TGTGCCAGCAGTGACGGACTCTACAATGAGCAGTTCTTC. It translates to CASSDGLYNEQFF.

The CDR3 coding sequence is TGTGCCAGCACCGACCGGGCCGCGAACACCGGGGAGCTGTTTTTT. It yields the protein CASTDRAANTGELFF. The chain couples TRBV7-9 to TRBJ2-2, with unresolved D. The V and J ends lost 7 bases and 0 bases respectively, with 12 bases between them. The CDR3 extends over 15 amino acids. Germline-derived CDR1 and CDR2 are SEHNR and FQNEAQ (reference sequence). The full variable domain, completed using reference TRBV7-9 and TRBJ2-2, is DTGVSQNPRHKITKRGQNVTFRCDPISEHNRLYWYRQTLGQGPEFLTYFQNEAQLEKSRLLSDRFSAERPKGSFSTLEIQRTEQGDSAMYLCASTDRAANTGELFFGEGSRLTVL.

The chain employs TRBV30 and TRBJ2-5, with TRBD2 identical over 16 bases. Per germline, CDR1 GTSNPN and CDR2 SVGIG (reference sequence). Trimming took 1 base from V and 5 from J; bases not matched to a gene: 7. The CDR3 is 17 amino acids. The chain's CDR3 is CAWSGGLAGGPFETQYF. The CDR3 DNA is TGTGCCTGGAGTGGGGGACTAGCGGGAGGGCCCTTTGAGACCCAGTACTTC. Full variable domain (remainder filled in from reference TRBV30 and TRBJ2-5): SQTIHQWPATLVQPVGSPLSLECTVEGTSNPNLYWYRQAAGRGLQLLFYSVGIGQISSEVPQNLSASRPQDRQFILSSKKLLLSDSGFYLCAWSGGLAGGPFETQYFGPGTRLLVL.

This clone occurred once. The V gene is TRBV5-3, the J gene TRBJ2-7; 11 bases are shared with TRBD2. TRBV5-3 is identified as an open reading frame with a role that is uncertain. Germline trimming cut 0 bases from V and 7 bases from J; bases unmatched to any gene: 9. CDR3 length: 16 amino acids. The CDR3 is CARSLVIAGGGREQYF. As DNA, the CDR3 is TGTGCCAGAAGCTTGGTAATAGCGGGAGGGGGACGGGAGCAGTACTTC.

The chain employs TRBV2 and TRBJ1-2; D is undetermined. Trimming stripped 3 bases from V and 7 bases from J, with 15 bases between. Germline values: CDR1 SNHLY, CDR2 FYNNEI. The CDR3 has 14 amino acids. The CDR3 DNA reads TGTGCCAGCAGTGAGCAACGGGGAAGGGCTGGCTACACCTTC. This sequence encodes CASSEQRGRAGYTF.

This clone was counted only a few times. V gene TRBV19 combines with J gene TRBJ2-3, with 8 bases aligning to TRBD1. The CDR3 is made up of 13 amino acids. Germline loops: CDR1 LNHDA, CDR2 SQIVND (reference sequence). J was trimmed by 7 bases and V by 5 bases; bases with no gene match: 5. Written as DNA, the CDR3 is TGTGCCAGTAGTGGACAGGGTGGGAATACGCAGTATTTT. This sequence encodes CASSGQGGNTQYF.

As to this clone: Other nucleotide sequences in the sample specify the same CDR3. The rearrangement joins TRBV5-1 to TRBJ1-5; D is unclear. The CDR3 has 13 amino acids. Trimming took 2 bases from V and 2 from J, leaving 5 bases between them. CDR1 is SGHRS, CDR2 YFSETQ, per germline. CDR3: CASSLVGNQPQHF. CDR3 nucleotides: TGCGCCAGCAGCTTAGTGGGCAATCAGCCCCAGCATTTT.

The chain couples TRBV6-4 to TRBJ1-4; no firm D call. Germline V gene lookup returns CDR1 MRHNA and CDR2 SNTAGT. This CDR3 is built from 13 residues. The ends were cut back, 5 bases at V and 7 bases at J, with 11 bases in the middle. Here the CDR3 DNA reads TGTGCCAGCAGTAAACAAGAGGGTGAAAAACTGTTTTTT. Its protein product is CASSKQEGEKLFF.

The chain recombines TRBV11-2 with TRBJ2-5; D is possibly TRBD1 or TRBD2 (5 bases each). The tail of the sequence fits TRBJ2-7 better, so the J call may be wrong. Germline V gives CDR1 SGHAT, CDR2 FQNNGV. The CDR3 length is 16 residues. CDR3 in amino acids: CASSTDRDADSYEQYF. The CDR3 DNA reads as TGTGCCAGCAGCACCGACCGGGACGCAGACTCCTACGAGCAGTACTTC.

This clone has just one count. Written as DNA, the CDR3 is TGTGCCTGGACTATAGAAGGGGGGGTTTACACAGATACGCAGTATTTT. It is translated as CAWTIEGGVYTDTQYF. The rearrangement joins TRBV30 to TRBJ2-3, with D possibly being TRBD2 (7 bases). The germline V and J ends were trimmed by 4 bases and 2 bases, with 19 bases remaining between them. There are 16 residues in the CDR3. Germline V lookup: CDR1 GTSNPN, CDR2 SVGIG (reference sequence).

The chain uses TRBV25-1 and TRBJ1-4; weak D call: TRBD1 (5 bases). CDR3 length: 15 amino acids. Deletions cut 4 bases from V and 6 bases from J, with 15 bases between. In germline, CDR1 is MGHDK, CDR2 SYGVNS. The CDR3 spells CASSAAGGVDEKLFF. As DNA, the CDR3 is TGTGCCAGCAGTGCCGCGGGGGGGGTGGATGAAAAACTGTTTTTT.

This chain uses TRBV6-6 with TRBJ1-1; D is uncertain. Trimming took 5 bases from V and 3 from J, leaving 10 bases between them. From germline, CDR1 is MNHNY and CDR2 SVGAGI (reference sequence). CDR3 length: 13 residues. CDR3 bases: TGTGCCAGCAGTCCCTATGGAGACACTGAAGCTTTCTTT. It translates to CASSPYGDTEAFF.

V gene TRBV5-1 combines with J gene TRBJ1-2, with D tentatively TRBD1 (6 bases). CDR3 size: 15 residues. The germline V gene has CDR1 SGHRS and CDR2 YFSETQ. Trimming removed 0 bases at V and 7 bases at J, with 16 bases between. CDR3 sequence (DNA): TGCGCCAGCAGCTTGGGGCCCGCGGGGGCGGGTGGCTACACCTTC. The encoded protein is CASSLGPAGAGGYTF. The variable domain in full, completed from reference TRBV5-1 and TRBJ1-2, reads KAGVTQTPRYLIKTRGQQVTLSCSPISGHRSVSWYQQTPGQGLQFLFEYFSETQRNKGNFPGRFSGRQFSNSRSEMNVSTLELGDSALYLCASSLGPAGAGGYTFGSGTRLTVV.

There are a few counts of this clone. The rearrangement links TRBV7-6 to TRBJ2-1; 8 positions agree with TRBD2. Germline values: CDR1 SGHVS, CDR2 FNYEAQ. After removal of 5 bases from V and 2 bases from J, the junction contained 5 bases not matched to a gene. The CDR3 is 15 amino acids. CDR3 sequence reads: CASSKSGGPYNEQFF. The CDR3 nucleotides are TGTGCCAGCAGCAAAAGCGGGGGTCCCTACAATGAGCAGTTCTTC. Full variable domain (outside the CDR3, taken from reference TRBV7-6 and TRBJ2-1): GAGVSQSPRYKVTKRGQDVALRCDPISGHVSLYWYRQALGQGPEFLTYFNYEAQQDKSGLPNDRFSAERPEGSISTLTIQRTEQRDSAMYRCASSKSGGPYNEQFFGPGTRLTVL.

This rearrangement joins TRBV7-8 to TRBJ2-7, with 13 bases fitting TRBD2. In germline, CDR1 is SGHVS, CDR2 FQNEAQ. The CDR3 spans 15 residues. V lost 5 bases, J lost 3 bases, and 4 bases stayed unmatched. CDR3 residues: CASSPRTSGSYEQYF. CDR3 sequence (DNA): TGTGCCAGCAGCCCTAGGACTAGCGGGAGCTACGAGCAGTACTTC.